This entry lists 6 T cell receptor beta chains sequenced from one sample in a study of identifying expanded T cells in peripheral blood. Produced via immunoSEQ multiplex PCR; TCRdb's table is partial and in-frame only. The data contain some 81,000 clones, roughly 81% of them singletons. Sequenced material: blood. Receptor source: a person between 18 and 75 years old in good health.

This clone occurred once. The gene calls are TRBV30 and TRBJ2-5, with unresolved D. The length of the CDR3 is 12 residues. Germline CDR1 and CDR2: GTSNPN and SVGIG (reference sequence). Between the trimmed V and J ends, which lost 2 bases and 4 bases, there was a span of 8 bases. The chain's CDR3 is CAWSLNGETQYF. CDR3 DNA sequence: TGTGCCTGGAGTTTAAACGGAGAGACCCAGTACTTC.

The chain recombines TRBV2 with TRBJ2-5, with D possibly TRBD2 on 6 matching bases. Germline V lookup: CDR1 SNHLY, CDR2 FYNNEI. The CDR3 consists of 13 residues. Trimming took off 6 bases at V and 3 bases at J, with 11 bases between the two ends. CDR3 in DNA: TGTGCCAGCAGGTGGGAGGTCGAAGAGACCCAGTACTTC. Amino acids: CASRWEVEETQYF. Full variable domain (remainder filled in from reference TRBV2 and TRBJ2-5): EPEVTQTPSHQVTQMGQEVILRCVPISNHLYFYWYRQILGQKVEFLVSFYNNEISEKSEIFDDQFSVERPDGSNFTLKIRSTKLEDSAMYFCASRWEVEETQYFGPGTRLLVL.

The genes are TRBV11-2 and TRBJ1-5, with D possibly being TRBD1 (5 bases). The CDR3 spans 17 residues. Looked up from germline, CDR1 is SGHAT and CDR2 is FQNNGV. Trimming left V 5 bases short and J 1 base short, with 18 bases between. CDR3 sequence: CASSVAGGESSNQPQHF. DNA of the CDR3: TGTGCCAGCAGCGTCGCGGGGGGTGAATCCAGCAATCAGCCCCAGCATTTT.

This sequence joins TRBV18 and TRBJ1-5; possibly TRBD1 for D (5 bases). Trimming took off 6 bases at V and 3 bases at J, with 18 bases between the two ends. Germline V gives CDR1 KGHSH, CDR2 LQKENI. The CDR3 consists of 16 residues. CDR3 bases: TGTGCCAGCTCGCAGGCATTCAGGGTGGACAATCAGCCCCAGCATTTT. This translates into CASSQAFRVDNQPQHF.

This clone was observed a single time. This CDR3 reads CASSQGTGTGNQPQHF. The CDR3 nucleotides read TGCGCCAGCAGCCAAGGTACCGGGACAGGCAATCAGCCCCAGCATTTT. The rearrangement uses TRBV4-1 and TRBJ1-5, with TRBD1 matching over 7 bases. Looked up from germline, CDR1 is MGHRA and CDR2 is YSYEKL. V was pared by 1 base and J by 2 bases, with 5 bases of the junction left unmatched. There are 16 residues in the CDR3.

The chain links TRBV19 to TRBJ2-1; maybe TRBD2 (6 bases). V dropped 5 bases and J dropped 4 bases, with 15 bases sitting between them. CDR1 and CDR2 from the germline V gene are LNHDA and SQIVND (reference sequence). This CDR3 has 15 residues. The CDR3 DNA sequence: TGTGCCAGTAGTTCTACGTGGGAGGTTTACAATGAGCAGTTCTTC. It specifies CASSSTWEVYNEQFF.